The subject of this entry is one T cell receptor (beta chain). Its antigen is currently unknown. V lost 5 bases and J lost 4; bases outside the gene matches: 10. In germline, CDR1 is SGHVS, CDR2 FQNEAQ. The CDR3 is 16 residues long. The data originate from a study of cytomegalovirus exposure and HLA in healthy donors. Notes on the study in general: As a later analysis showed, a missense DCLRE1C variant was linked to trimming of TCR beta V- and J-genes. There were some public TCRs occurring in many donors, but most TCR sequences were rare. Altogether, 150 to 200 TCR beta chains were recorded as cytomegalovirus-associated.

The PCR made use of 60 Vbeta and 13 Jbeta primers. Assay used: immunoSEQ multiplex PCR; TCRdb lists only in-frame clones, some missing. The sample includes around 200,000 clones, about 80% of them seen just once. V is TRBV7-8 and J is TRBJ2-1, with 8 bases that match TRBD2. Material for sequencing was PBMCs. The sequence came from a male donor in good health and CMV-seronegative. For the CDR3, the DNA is TGTGCCAGCAGCCTCCGGACTAGCACCGGGTACAATGAGCAGTTCTTC. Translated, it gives CASSLRTSTGYNEQFF.